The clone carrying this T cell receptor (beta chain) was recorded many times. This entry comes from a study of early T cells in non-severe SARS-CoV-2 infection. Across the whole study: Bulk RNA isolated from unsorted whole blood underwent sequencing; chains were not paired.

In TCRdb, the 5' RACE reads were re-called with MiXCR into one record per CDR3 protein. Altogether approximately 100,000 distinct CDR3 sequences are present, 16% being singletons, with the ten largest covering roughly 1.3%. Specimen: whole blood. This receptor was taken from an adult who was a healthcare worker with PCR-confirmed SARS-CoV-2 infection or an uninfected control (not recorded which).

Here the CDR3 reads CASVGQLNTEAFF. The CDR3 nucleotides read TGCGCCAGCGTGGGACAGCTGAACACTGAAGCTTTCTTT. This sequence joins TRBV10-2 and TRBJ1-1, with 7 positions matching TRBD1. Germline V gene lookup returns CDR1 WSHSY and CDR2 SAAADI. The V and J ends lost 8 bases and 0 bases, in that order; junction bases with no gene match: 3. The length of the CDR3 is 13 residues.